This entry lists 9 T cell receptor beta chains sequenced from one sample in a study of blood T cells in healthy people across ages. It was with a sample-barcoded 5' primer and a J-beta primer mix that a second PCR of roughly 6 to 12 cycles was run. MiXCR, applied by TCRdb to the 5' RACE reads, yields one record per CDR3 protein. The repertoire holds hundreds of thousands of distinct CDR3 sequences, with under 25% as singletons. Sequencing was carried out using blood. The receptors shown here come from a man aged 70 or older in good health.

The CDR3 region is CASSVEGADIQYF. The CDR3 DNA is TGTGCCAGCAGCGTAGAGGGGGCTGACATTCAGTACTTC. The rearrangement links TRBV9 to TRBJ2-4; 7 bases align to TRBD1. V lost 0 bases and J lost 8; bases outside the gene matches: 2. Germline-derived CDR1 and CDR2 are SGDLS and YYNGEE. This CDR3 spans 13 amino acids.

This clonotype was detected a few times. The rearrangement joins TRBV14 to TRBJ1-4; weak D call: TRBD1 (5 bases). CDR3 size: 16 residues. Germline-derived CDR1 and CDR2 are SGHDN and FVKESK. V dropped 0 bases and J dropped 8 bases, with 16 bases sitting between them. CDR3 sequence reads: CASSQDPPPWGEKLFF. The CDR3 nucleotides read TGTGCCAGCAGCCAAGATCCCCCACCCTGGGGGGAAAAACTGTTTTTT.

This chain links TRBV12-3 or TRBV12-4 with TRBJ2-1; 9 bases are shared with TRBD2. The ends lost 6 bases at V and 4 bases at J; junction bases unmatched: 4. The CDR3 loop spans 14 amino acids. CDR3 loop: CASSRTSAYNEQFF. The DNA of the CDR3 is TGTGCCAGCAGCAGGACTAGCGCTTACAATGAGCAGTTCTTC.

This clonotype was counted only a few times. The CDR3 DNA is TGTGCCAGCAGCCAAGCGGGAGACCAAGAGACCCAGTACTTC. Translation: CASSQAGDQETQYF. The V and J genes are TRBV3-1 and TRBJ2-5; weak D call: TRBD2 (6 bases). Looked up from germline, CDR1 is LGHDT and CDR2 is YNNKEL (reference sequence). The CDR3 covers 14 residues. Between the trimmed V and J ends, which lost 1 base and 0 bases, there was a span of 6 bases.

This clonotype was counted between two and nine times. The chain joins TRBV7-2 to TRBJ1-1, with unresolved D. CDR1 SGHTA and CDR2 FQGNSA come from the germline V gene. V was shortened by 5 bases and J by 4 bases, with 14 bases between the two germline ends. This CDR3 contains 14 residues. The CDR3 DNA follows: TGTGCCAGCAGCCCTCGCGCACGTGGCACTGAAGCTTTCTTT. This gives the protein CASSPRARGTEAFF.

This clonotype showed up just a few times. A read error may be the cause here, since a much bigger clone is one base away. V is TRBV20-1 and J is TRBJ2-4; D is perhaps TRBD2 (6 bases). Germline values: CDR1 DFQATT, CDR2 SNEGSKA (reference sequence). This CDR3 contains 16 residues. Trimming stripped 1 base from V and 0 bases from J, with 13 bases between. The CDR3 DNA follows: TGCAGTGCTAGAGGTCGGGGGTTACTAGCCAAAAACATTCAGTACTTC. Protein product: CSARGRGLLAKNIQYF.

Only a few counts were recorded for this clonotype. V is TRBV30 and J is TRBJ1-5; D possibly corresponds to TRBD1 (5 bases). The CDR3 runs 15 residues. CDR1 and CDR2 (germline): GTSNPN, SVGIG (reference sequence). The DNA of the CDR3 is TGTGCGGCGGAAGAGGTAAGGGGCGCAGGGCAGCCCCAGCATTTT. It is translated as CAAEEVRGAGQPQHF.

The sample holds a few counts of this clonotype. This chain connects TRBV5-1 to TRBJ2-1, with 7 bases lining up with TRBD2. The V segment lost 5 bases and the J segment 8 bases; nucleotides outside the gene matches: 13. In germline, CDR1 is SGHRS, CDR2 YFSETQ. This CDR3 region has 15 residues. CDR3 residues: CASRVGGRALDEQFF. Written as DNA, the CDR3 is TGCGCCAGCAGGGTCGGTGGGAGGGCCTTAGATGAGCAGTTCTTC.

This clonotype came up many times. V and J are TRBV29-1 and TRBJ1-1; no definite D call. Germline V CDR1 and CDR2: SQVTM, ANQGSEA. The V and J ends lost 1 base and 1 base respectively, with 7 bases between them. This CDR3 comprises 13 residues. CDR3 residues: CSVEVSGNTEAFF. In DNA form, the CDR3 reads TGCAGCGTTGAAGTGAGCGGGAACACTGAAGCTTTCTTT.